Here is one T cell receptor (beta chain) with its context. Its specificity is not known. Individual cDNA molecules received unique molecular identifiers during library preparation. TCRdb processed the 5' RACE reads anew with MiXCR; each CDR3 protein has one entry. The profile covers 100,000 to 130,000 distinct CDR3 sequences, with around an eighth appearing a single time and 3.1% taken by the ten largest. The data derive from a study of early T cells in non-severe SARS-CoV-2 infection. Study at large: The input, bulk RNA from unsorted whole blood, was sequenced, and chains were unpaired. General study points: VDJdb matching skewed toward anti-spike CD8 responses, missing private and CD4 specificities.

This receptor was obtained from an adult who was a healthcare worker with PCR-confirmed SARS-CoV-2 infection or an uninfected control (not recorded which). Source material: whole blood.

The DNA of the CDR3 is TGTGCCAGCTCACGGGACAGAAGGGATCAGCCCCAGCATTTT. Its translation: CASSRDRRDQPQHF. V and J are TRBV4-2 and TRBJ1-5; 7 nucleotides agree with TRBD1. CDR1 and CDR2 (germline): LGHNA, YNFKEQ. The ends lost 8 bases at V and 5 bases at J; junction bases unmatched: 9. The CDR3 is 14 residues long.